What follows are 32 T cell receptor beta chains derived from one specimen sequenced in a study of T cells in Graves' hyperthyroidism and ophthalmopathy. The source material, RNA transcripts, was used to amplify TCR beta CDR3 regions. Using the HTBI primer set, a first-round RT-PCR was run on the TCR CDR3. MiXCR, run by TCRdb on the multiplex PCR reads, gives a single entry per CDR3 protein. The data hold approximately 520,000 distinct CDR3 sequences, with under 25% observed a single time. The sample comprised blood. All receptors derive from a man aged 18 to 35 with Graves' hyperthyroidism.

This clonotype was seen repeatedly, ten times or more. The rearrangement uses TRBV27 and TRBJ1-2; 8 positions agree with TRBD1. With V trimmed by 4 bases and J by 0 bases, 7 bases remained unmatched. CDR1 and CDR2 from the germline V gene are MNHEY and SMNVEV (reference sequence). The CDR3 is 16 amino acids. This chain's CDR3 is CASSWSGGASNYGYTF. In nucleotides, the CDR3 is TGTGCCAGCAGTTGGTCAGGGGGCGCCTCTAACTATGGCTACACCTTC.

This clonotype showed up many times. V and J are TRBV15 and TRBJ2-5; TRBD1 matches at 11 bases. The CDR3 totals 16 residues. Germline V gives CDR1 LNHNV, CDR2 YYDKDF (reference sequence). Trimming took 2 bases from V and 5 from J; bases not matched to a gene: 7. CDR3 loop: CATSRTDRGPGETQYF. CDR3 nucleotide sequence: TGTGCCACCAGCAGAACGGACAGGGGGCCAGGGGAGACCCAGTACTTC.

This clonotype was seen repeatedly, ten times or more. The chain is built from TRBV28 and TRBJ1-2; 9 bases are a match to TRBD1. Trimming cost V 5 bases and J 3 bases; bases outside gene matches: 13. This CDR3 has 17 amino acids. Germline V gene sequence: CDR1 MDHEN, CDR2 SYDVKM. CDR3 DNA: TGTGCCAGCAGTATATACAGGGGGCCCGGTGAGGACTATGGCTACACCTTC. This codes for CASSIYRGPGEDYGYTF.

This clonotype was seen at least ten times. The V gene is TRBV6-1, the J gene TRBJ2-7, with TRBD1 matching 7 bases. The CDR3 is 14 residues long. The germline CDR1 and CDR2 sequences are MNHNS and SASEGT. J gave up 2 bases and V 3 bases, and 4 bases lay outside the gene matches. In nucleotides, the CDR3 is TGTGCCAGCAGTGAGGGACAGAGTCCCTACGAGCAGTACTTC. Protein product: CASSEGQSPYEQYF.

For the CDR3, the DNA is TGTGCCAGCAGTTACGGTTCTCGGAGCGTCACTGAAGCTTTCTTT. Encoded protein: CASSYGSRSVTEAFF. The chain employs TRBV6-5 and TRBJ1-1; D unresolved. CDR1 and CDR2 (germline): MNHEY, SVGAGI. This CDR3 is 15 amino acids long. V was clipped by 2 bases and J by 4 bases, with 14 bases between them.

This clonotype was seen repeatedly, ten times or more. The chain employs TRBV20-1 and TRBJ2-2, with 12 bases matching TRBD2. This CDR3 contains 17 residues. Germline V CDR1 and CDR2: DFQATT, SNEGSKA (reference sequence). Germline trimming cut 5 bases from V and 4 bases from J; bases unmatched to any gene: 11. The CDR3 nucleotides read TGCAGTGCTTCGGGACTAGCGGGCTGGGGGGGCACCGGGGAGCTGTTTTTT. Its translation: CSASGLAGWGGTGELFF.

There are many counts of this clonotype. This chain joins TRBV27 and TRBJ2-7; D ambiguous. Germline CDR1 MNHEY, CDR2 SMNVEV (reference sequence). Between the trimmed V and J ends, which lost 0 bases and 2 bases, there was a span of 5 bases. The CDR3 runs to 13 residues. CDR3 region: CASSLSPAYEQYF. CDR3 DNA sequence: TGTGCCAGCAGTTTATCCCCAGCCTACGAGCAGTACTTC.

This clonotype was counted ten times or more. The chain combines TRBV6-1 with TRBJ1-1; D possibly corresponds to TRBD1 (6 bases). CDR3 length: 17 amino acids. Trimming took 6 bases from V and 3 from J, leaving 23 bases between them. CDR1 MNHNS and CDR2 SASEGT come from the germline V gene. CDR3 in amino acids: CASSLLGGGQIDTEAFF. CDR3 DNA sequence: TGTGCCAGCAGCCTACTGGGAGGGGGGCAGATTGACACTGAAGCTTTCTTT.

The chain carries TRBV27 and TRBJ2-7; D is perhaps TRBD1 (5 bases). V lost 5 bases to trimming and J lost 0 bases, with 11 bases between them. The germline V gene has CDR1 MNHEY and CDR2 SMNVEV (reference sequence). The CDR3 extends over 14 amino acids. The CDR3 DNA reads TGTGCCAGCAGTGACAGTTTTAGCTCCTACGAGCAGTACTTC. Protein sequence: CASSDSFSSYEQYF.

The table lists this clonotype with a few counts. The chain is built from TRBV5-1 and TRBJ2-2, with 9 bases lining up with TRBD1. J lost 2 bases, V lost 0 bases, and 2 bases had no gene match. CDR3 length equals 16 residues. Germline lookup yields CDR1 SGHRS and CDR2 YFSETQ. CDR3 sequence (DNA): TGCGCCAGCAGCTTGGGGGACAGGGCCAACACCGGGGAGCTGTTTTTT. This translates into CASSLGDRANTGELFF.

This clonotype was seen at least ten times. The chain joins TRBV11-2 to TRBJ2-3; 7 bases are shared with TRBD2. V shed 4 bases, J shed 3 bases, and the junction held 16 bases outside the gene matches. Germline lookup yields CDR1 SGHAT and CDR2 FQNNGV. CDR3 length: 18 residues. CDR3: CASSCRASSSGKTDTQYF. The CDR3 DNA is TGTGCCAGCAGCTGCCGGGCCTCCTCTAGCGGAAAAACAGATACGCAGTATTTT.

This CDR3 reads CASSSSASGYTF. CDR3 coding DNA: TGTGCCAGCAGTTCGTCGGCCTCCGGCTACACCTTC. This chain links TRBV12-3 or TRBV12-4 with TRBJ1-2, with unresolved D. The V end was cut by 4 bases, the J end by 8 bases, with 11 bases between. This CDR3 has 12 amino acids.

This chain joins TRBV19 and TRBJ1-1, with a weak D call TRBD1 (6 bases). V was clipped by 7 bases and J by 1 base, with 13 bases between them. Germline V gives CDR1 LNHDA, CDR2 SQIVND (reference sequence). The CDR3 totals 14 residues. CDR3 sequence: CASIPKGGNTEAFF. The CDR3 nucleotides are TGTGCCAGTATTCCCAAGGGGGGGAACACTGAAGCTTTCTTT.

In its sample, this clonotype was seen many times. The V call is TRBV28, the J call TRBJ2-7; TRBD1 aligns across 10 bases. J lost 6 bases, V lost 5 bases, and 7 bases had no gene match. From germline, CDR1 is MDHEN and CDR2 SYDVKM. The CDR3 is 14 amino acids. Here the CDR3 reads CASSPRQGASEQYF. CDR3 DNA sequence: TGTGCCAGCAGTCCGAGACAGGGGGCCAGCGAGCAGTACTTC.

This chain links TRBV6-1 with TRBJ2-4; D is unclear. Trimming stripped 8 bases from V and 0 bases from J, with 5 bases between. This CDR3 is built from 12 residues. CDR1 and CDR2 (germline): MNHNS, SASEGT. Written as DNA, the CDR3 is TGTGCCAGCGGTCTAGCCAAAAACATTCAGTACTTC. Protein product: CASGLAKNIQYF.

This clonotype was seen more than once but under ten times. V usage is TRBV20-1 and J usage is TRBJ1-5; 8 bases match TRBD1. Germline lookup yields CDR1 DFQATT and CDR2 SNEGSKA (reference sequence). V was clipped by 8 bases and J by 6 bases; unmatched bases: 15. The CDR3 totals 15 residues. CDR3 nucleotide sequence: TGCAGTTCGAGAAAACAGGGGGAATTCGGTCAGCCCCAGCATTTT. Residues: CSSRKQGEFGQPQHF.

This clonotype has a count of ten or more. This chain joins TRBV6-1 and TRBJ1-5; D possibly corresponds to TRBD1 (6 bases). Germline V lookup: CDR1 MNHNS, CDR2 SASEGT. V was pared by 6 bases and J by 1 base, with 10 bases between. The CDR3 contains 14 residues. Written as DNA, the CDR3 is TGTGCCAGCAGGAACAGGGAAAGCAATCAGCCCCAGCATTTT. Its protein product is CASRNRESNQPQHF.

About this clonotype itself: One junction end disagrees with the germline gene, perhaps due to a read error. The chain has TRBV10-3 and TRBJ1-1, with 9 bases identical to TRBD1. This CDR3 region has 15 residues. In germline, CDR1 is ENHRY, CDR2 SYGVKD. CDR3 sequence reads: CATSDSGTGNAEAFF. The CDR3 nucleotides are TGTGCCACCAGTGACTCCGGGACAGGGAACGCTGAAGCTTTCTTT.

This clonotype was seen repeatedly, ten times or more. CDR3 nucleotide sequence: TGCGCCAGCAGCCGACCCGGACAGTGGGAGACCCAGTACTTC. Its translation is CASSRPGQWETQYF. The chain is built from TRBV4-1 and TRBJ2-5; possible D gene TRBD1, 6 bases. Per the germline V gene, CDR1 is MGHRA and CDR2 is YSYEKL. V was trimmed by 4 bases and J by 5 bases, leaving 14 bases between them. This CDR3 is 14 amino acids long.

The V call is TRBV9, the J call TRBJ2-7, with TRBD2 as a possible D gene (6 bases). V was cut by 0 bases and J by 0 bases, with 10 bases left in between. Germline V gene sequence: CDR1 SGDLS, CDR2 YYNGEE. The CDR3 has 15 amino acids. The CDR3 DNA reads TGTGCCAGCAGCGTAGGGGGACTGGACTCCTACGAGCAGTACTTC. Translated: CASSVGGLDSYEQYF.

This clonotype was seen at least ten times. The V and J genes are TRBV6-1 and TRBJ1-2; 7 bases match TRBD1. The CDR3 loop spans 12 amino acids. J lost 7 bases, V lost 6 bases, and 5 bases had no gene match. Germline assignment: CDR1 MNHNS and CDR2 SASEGT. The CDR3 sequence: CASRETGFGYTF. CDR3 nucleotides: TGTGCCAGCAGGGAGACAGGGTTTGGCTACACCTTC.

This clonotype was counted at least ten times. Here the CDR3 reads CASSPYPGWETQYF. CDR3 bases: TGTGCCAGCAGCCCATACCCGGGGTGGGAGACCCAGTACTTC. The gene calls are TRBV11-2 and TRBJ2-5; D is possibly TRBD2 (5 bases). V was clipped by 5 bases and J by 5 bases, with 15 bases between them. The germline V gene encodes CDR1 SGHAT and CDR2 FQNNGV. The CDR3 is 14 amino acids.

This sequence joins TRBV5-1 and TRBJ2-2; D might be TRBD1 (6 bases). CDR3 length: 16 residues. V lost 3 bases and J 2 bases, leaving 14 bases between the germline ends. Germline V gene lookup returns CDR1 SGHRS and CDR2 YFSETQ. CDR3 sequence: CASSSDSLHNTGELFF. The CDR3 nucleotides are TGCGCCAGCAGCTCGGACAGCCTCCATAACACCGGGGAGCTGTTTTTT.

This clonotype was observed many times. The rearrangement uses TRBV9 and TRBJ1-5; 7 bases line up with TRBD1. Per germline, CDR1 SGDLS and CDR2 YYNGEE. The J segment lost 0 bases and the V segment lost 0 bases, leaving 0 bases of the junction unmatched. There are 15 residues in the CDR3. CDR3 sequence reads: CASSVAGGSNQPQHF. For the CDR3, the DNA is TGTGCCAGCAGCGTAGCAGGGGGTAGCAATCAGCCCCAGCATTTT.

This clonotype was picked up one time. One base away lies a much larger clone, so this may be a sequencing read error. No conserved phenylalanine or tryptophan ends this CDR3, so it is likely a read error. The genes are TRBV19 and TRBJ2-6; 7 positions match TRBD1. After removal of 5 bases from V and 2 bases from J, the junction contained 3 bases not matched to a gene. CDR1 LNHDA and CDR2 SQIVND come from the germline V gene (reference sequence). The CDR3 sequence is 15 residues long. CDR3 in DNA: TGTGCCAGTAGTCGTGACAGGGCTGGGGCCAACGTCCTGACTTAC. Protein: CASSRDRAGANVLTY.

This clonotype was counted ten times or more. This sequence joins TRBV7-9 and TRBJ2-7; D might be TRBD1 (5 bases). The germline CDR1 and CDR2 sequences are SEHNR and FQNEAQ (reference sequence). The CDR3 runs to 14 residues. V lost 1 base and J lost 0, with 7 bases in between. CDR3 nucleotide sequence: TGTGCCAGCAGCTTAGTGGGGCCCTCCTACGAGCAGTACTTC. It codes for CASSLVGPSYEQYF. The complete variable domain, with remaining parts taken from reference TRBV7-9 and TRBJ2-7, reads DTGVSQNPRHKITKRGQNVTFRCDPISEHNRLYWYRQTLGQGPEFLTYFQNEAQLEKSRLLSDRFSAERPKGSFSTLEIQRTEQGDSAMYLCASSLVGPSYEQYFGPGTRLTVT.

The V and J genes are TRBV6-5 and TRBJ2-7, with 8 bases aligning to TRBD2. V lost 2 bases to trimming and J lost 4 bases; unmatched junction nucleotides: 7. The germline V gene has CDR1 MNHEY and CDR2 SVGAGI. This CDR3 contains 15 residues. The CDR3 DNA reads as TGTGCCAGCAGTTACGACCCGGGAGGGCCGTACGAGCAGTACTTC. The encoded protein is CASSYDPGGPYEQYF.

This clonotype appeared many times. The chain combines TRBV9 with TRBJ1-5; D uncertain. This CDR3 comprises 15 residues. The V and J ends lost 3 bases and 4 bases respectively, with 14 bases between them. Germline CDR1 SGDLS, CDR2 YYNGEE. The CDR3 protein is CASSAEATLNQPQHF. The DNA for the CDR3 is TGTGCCAGCAGCGCCGAGGCTACTCTTAATCAGCCCCAGCATTTT.

This chain uses TRBV7-3 with TRBJ1-1; tentative D call: TRBD1 (6 bases). Between the trimmed V and J ends, which lost 8 bases and 2 bases, there was a span of 21 bases. Germline V gives CDR1 SGHTA, CDR2 FQGTGA. The CDR3 has 16 residues. CDR3 amino acids: CASRTWTDLGNTEAFF. CDR3 nucleotides: TGTGCCAGCCGAACCTGGACAGATCTGGGAAACACTGAAGCTTTCTTT.

The chain links TRBV5-1 to TRBJ1-2, with D possibly matching TRBD1 (5 bases). The germline V gene has CDR1 SGHRS and CDR2 YFSETQ. Trimming removed 2 bases from V and 4 bases from J, with 12 bases in between. The CDR3 spans 14 residues. The DNA of the CDR3 is TGCGCCAGCAGCTTTGGGTCGCAGGGCTATGGCTACACCTTC. It translates to CASSFGSQGYGYTF.

The V and J genes are TRBV6-1 and TRBJ1-2, with D possibly TRBD1 on 6 matching bases. The V end was cut by 7 bases, the J end by 5 bases, with 14 bases between. The CDR3 extends over 13 amino acids. Germline-derived CDR1 and CDR2 are MNHNS and SASEGT. DNA for the CDR3: TGTGCCAGCAATCACAGGGACCGTTATGGCTACACCTTC. Translation gives CASNHRDRYGYTF.

This sequence joins TRBV30 and TRBJ2-7, with unresolved D. The CDR3 extends over 12 amino acids. The ends were cut back, 1 base at V and 5 bases at J, with 9 bases in the middle. Germline V lookup: CDR1 GTSNPN, CDR2 SVGIG (reference sequence). This chain's CDR3 is CAWSEGFHEQYF. The CDR3 DNA is TGTGCCTGGAGTGAGGGCTTCCACGAGCAGTACTTC.